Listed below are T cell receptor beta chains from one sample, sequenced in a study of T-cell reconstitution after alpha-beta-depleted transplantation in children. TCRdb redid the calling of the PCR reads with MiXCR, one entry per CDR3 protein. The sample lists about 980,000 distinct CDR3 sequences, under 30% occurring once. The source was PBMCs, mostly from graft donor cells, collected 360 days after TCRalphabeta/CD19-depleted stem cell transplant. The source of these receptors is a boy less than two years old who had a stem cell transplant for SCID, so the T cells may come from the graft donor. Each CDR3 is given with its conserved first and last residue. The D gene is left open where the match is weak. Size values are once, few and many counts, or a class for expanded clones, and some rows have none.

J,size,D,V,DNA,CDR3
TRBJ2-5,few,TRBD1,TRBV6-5,TGTGCCAGCAGTTACGCCAGGGGGCTGGGAGAGACCCAGTACTTC,CASSYARGLGETQYF
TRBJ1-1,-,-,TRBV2,TGTGCCAGCAGTGAAGAAGTGAACACTGAAGCTTTCTTT,CASSEEVNTEAFF
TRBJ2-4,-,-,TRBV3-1,TGTGCCAGCAGCCTTGGAAGGGCCCGGGGGCCTGAGGCCAAAAACATTCAGTACTTC,CASSLGRARGPEAKNIQYF
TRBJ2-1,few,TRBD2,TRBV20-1,TGCAGTGCTCCTAGCGGGGCTTTCAGCTCCTACAATGAGCAGTTCTTC,CSAPSGAFSSYNEQFF
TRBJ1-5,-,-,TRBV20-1,TGCAGTGCTCAGGACCCCTCTCTTAAGATTGGTAGCAATCAGCCCCAGCATTTT,CSAQDPSLKIGSNQPQHF
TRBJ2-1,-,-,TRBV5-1,TGCGCCAGCAGCTCGCCCGCCCTTCGGGAGCAGTTCTTC,CASSSPALREQFF
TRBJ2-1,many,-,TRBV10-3,TGTGCCACGAGGGCGGTGAATGAGCAGTTCTTC,CATRAVNEQFF
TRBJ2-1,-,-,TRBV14,TGTGCCAGCAGCCAATGGATAGGCAATGAGCAGTTCTTC,CASSQWIGNEQFF
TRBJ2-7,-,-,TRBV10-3,TGTGCCATCAGTGAGTCAGACCGGCCCTACGAGCAGTACTTC,CAISESDRPYEQYF
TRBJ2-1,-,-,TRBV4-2,TGTGCCAGCAGCCAAGTGCCGGACAATGAGCAGTTCTTC,CASSQVPDNEQFF
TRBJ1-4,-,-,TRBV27,TGTGCCAGCAGTCAAACCCGTGGTGGGAATGAAAAACTGTTTTTT,CASSQTRGGNEKLFF
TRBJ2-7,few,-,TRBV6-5,TGTGCCAGCAGTGTCTGGGGCTACGAGCAGTACTTC,CASSVWGYEQYF
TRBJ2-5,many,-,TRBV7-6,TGTGCCAGCAGCTTAGGAGGGTGGCAAGAGACCCAGTACTTC,CASSLGGWQETQYF
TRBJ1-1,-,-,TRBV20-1,TGCAGTGCTCCCAGGGAAAAAGCTTTCTTT,CSAPREKAFF